A single sample is the source of the 23 T cell receptor beta chains below, sequenced in a study of a mutant IDH1 vaccine in newly diagnosed glioma. Here immunoSEQ multiplex PCR was the method, and the copy in TCRdb shows in-frame clones only, minus some. Of about 41,000 clones in the sample, 80% to 90% were seen once. Sample time point: week 35, safety follow-up. One vaccine dose held 300 ug of mutant IDH1 20-mer peptide and came with topical imiquimod. These receptors are not linked to any known antigen. The source material was PBMCs, sampled from a glioma patient whose treatment included an IDH1 peptide vaccine. The receptors shown here come from a man aged 40-55 years with glioma.

The chain couples TRBV5-6 to TRBJ1-2; D may be TRBD1 (6 bases). Trimming cost V 1 base and J 2 bases, with 12 bases left between them. Per germline, CDR1 SGHDT and CDR2 YYEEEE. The CDR3 extends over 15 amino acids. CDR3 sequence (DNA): TGTGCCAGCAGCTTGTACGACAGGTTAAACTATGGCTACACCTTC. It encodes CASSLYDRLNYGYTF.

The genes are TRBV6-5 and TRBJ2-7; tentative D call: TRBD1 (6 bases). The length of the CDR3 is 14 residues. Trimming took 2 bases from V and 0 from J, leaving 8 bases between them. Germline V gives CDR1 MNHEY, CDR2 SVGAGI. CDR3 region: CASSYRDTSYEQYF. In DNA, the CDR3 is TGTGCCAGCAGTTACCGGGACACCTCCTACGAGCAGTACTTC.

This chain links TRBV9 with TRBJ2-7, with 11 bases lining up with TRBD2. The V segment lost 0 bases and the J segment 4 bases; nucleotides outside the gene matches: 3. This CDR3 has 15 amino acids. CDR1 and CDR2 (germline): SGDLS, YYNGEE. The CDR3 protein is CASSVGLAGTYEQYF. CDR3 nucleotide sequence: TGTGCCAGCAGCGTAGGACTAGCGGGAACGTACGAGCAGTACTTC.

The gene calls are TRBV9 and TRBJ1-2; maybe TRBD1 (6 bases). Germline V gene data show CDR1 as SGDLS and CDR2 as YYNGEE. Trimming removed 0 bases from V and 3 bases from J, with 15 bases in between. The CDR3 runs 16 residues. DNA of the CDR3: TGTGCCAGCAGCGTAGGGGCCCCGGACAGTTACTATGGCTACACCTTC. Its protein is CASSVGAPDSYYGYTF.

J is TRBJ1-2 and V is TRBV6-1, with D uncertain. V lost 4 bases, J lost 7 bases, and 4 bases lay in between. Germline V lookup: CDR1 MNHNS, CDR2 SASEGT. This CDR3 spans 10 amino acids. The DNA for the CDR3 is TGTGCCAGCAGTGGTAGTGGCTACACCTTC. Translation gives CASSGSGYTF.

The chain links TRBV6-1 to TRBJ1-1, with 7 bases identical to TRBD1. CDR1 is MNHNS, CDR2 SASEGT, per germline. This CDR3 has 14 amino acids. The J segment lost 5 bases and the V segment lost 4 bases, leaving 7 bases of the junction unmatched. The CDR3 nucleotides read TGTGCCAGCAGTGGACAGGGAGGGCAGACTGAAGCTTTCTTT. Its translation is CASSGQGGQTEAFF.

The chain couples TRBV10-3 to TRBJ2-7; 8 bases are a match to TRBD1. V gave up 2 bases and J gave up 6 bases; unmatched junction bases: 9. Germline lookup yields CDR1 ENHRY and CDR2 SYGVKD. CDR3 size: 15 residues. The CDR3 region has the DNA TGTGCCATCAGTGAGCCGGGACAGGCCTATGTCGAGCAGTACTTC. Protein: CAISEPGQAYVEQYF.

The chain links TRBV7-3 to TRBJ2-5; possibly TRBD2 for D (6 bases). Germline loops: CDR1 SGHTA, CDR2 FQGTGA. V dropped 5 bases and J dropped 5 bases, with 15 bases sitting between them. CDR3 length: 14 amino acids. The CDR3 DNA reads TGTGCCAGCAGCCGTCTAGGAGGGCTTGAGACCCAGTACTTC. Translated, it gives CASSRLGGLETQYF. Full variable domain (remainder filled in from reference TRBV7-3 and TRBJ2-5): GAGVSQTPSNKVTEKGKYVELRCDPISGHTALYWYRQSLGQGPEFLIYFQGTGAADDSGLPNDRFFAVRPEGSVSTLKIQRTERGDSAVYLCASSRLGGLETQYFGPGTRLLVL.

The chain couples TRBV7-6 to TRBJ1-4, with unresolved D. The CDR3 length is 14 residues. V dropped 5 bases and J dropped 8 bases, with 15 bases sitting between them. The germline gives CDR1 SGHVS, CDR2 FNYEAQ. The CDR3 bases are TGTGCCAGCAGCGCCGGCCCCTCGGGGGAAAAACTGTTTTTT. Translated: CASSAGPSGEKLFF.

V usage is TRBV4-1 and J usage is TRBJ2-5; TRBD2 aligns across 9 bases. CDR1 is MGHRA, CDR2 YSYEKL, per germline. This CDR3 comprises 18 residues. V lost 0 bases, J lost 2 bases, and 10 bases stayed unmatched. In DNA, the CDR3 is TGCGCCAGCAGCCAAGAAAAGATGGCGGGAGGGCCGCAAGAGACCCAGTACTTC. This gives the protein CASSQEKMAGGPQETQYF.

The chain couples TRBV6-5 to TRBJ2-6; D is undetermined. The CDR3 extends over 14 amino acids. Trimming took off 2 bases at V and 4 bases at J, with 6 bases between the two ends. Germline V gene data show CDR1 as MNHEY and CDR2 as SVGAGI. CDR3 DNA sequence: TGTGCCAGCAGTTACGCGTCCGGGGCCAACGTCCTGACTTTC. Protein product: CASSYASGANVLTF.

The CDR3 nucleotides are TGTGCCAGTAGTACCGTGGGGGGAGGCTGGCTTGAGCAGTTCTTC. Translating it yields CASSTVGGGWLEQFF. The gene calls are TRBV19 and TRBJ2-1, with D possibly TRBD2 on 6 matching bases. Germline V CDR1 and CDR2: LNHDA, SQIVND (reference sequence). Trimming shortened V by 4 bases and J by 9 bases, and 19 bases separated the two germline ends. This CDR3 region has 15 residues.

The chain has TRBV6-6 and TRBJ1-1; D unresolved. Germline V lookup: CDR1 MNHNY, CDR2 SVGAGI (reference sequence). The V end was cut by 0 bases, the J end by 0 bases, with 8 bases between. The CDR3 runs 15 residues. CDR3 sequence (DNA): TGTGCCAGCAGTTACTCGATCCTTGTGAACACTGAAGCTTTCTTT. Translation gives CASSYSILVNTEAFF.

The V gene is TRBV19, the J gene TRBJ1-2; D is possibly TRBD1 (6 bases). Germline V gene data show CDR1 as LNHDA and CDR2 as SQIVND (reference sequence). This CDR3 has 14 residues. V lost 2 bases and J lost 4, with 11 bases in between. The CDR3 DNA sequence: TGTGCCAGTAGTATACAGGGGCCCCTCTATGGCTACACCTTC. It is translated as CASSIQGPLYGYTF. Filled out from reference TRBV19 and TRBJ1-2, the complete variable domain reads DGGITQSPKYLFRKEGQNVTLSCEQNLNHDAMYWYRQDPGQGLRLIYYSQIVNDFQKGDIAEGYSVSREKKESFPLTVTSAQKNPTAFYLCASSIQGPLYGYTFGSGTRLTVV.

The chain couples TRBV5-4 to TRBJ1-2; 7 bases agree with TRBD1. CDR1 is SGHNT, CDR2 YYREEE, per germline (reference sequence). This CDR3 spans 15 amino acids. V dropped 6 bases and J dropped 4; count of bases not matched to a gene: 12. The CDR3 bases are TGTGCCAGCACGTCTGAGGGGGCGATTGGCTATGGCTACACCTTC. It encodes CASTSEGAIGYGYTF. Combining the CDR3 with reference TRBV5-4 and TRBJ1-2 gives the whole variable domain ETGVTQSPTHLIKTRGQQVTLRCSSQSGHNTVSWYQQALGQGPQFIFQYYREEENGRGNFPPRFSGLQFPNYSSELNVNALELDDSALYLCASTSEGAIGYGYTFGSGTRLTVV.

The chain links TRBV18 to TRBJ2-6; TRBD1 matches 10 bases. The CDR3 is made up of 21 amino acids. With V trimmed by 3 bases and J by 0 bases, 14 bases remained unmatched. CDR1 is KGHSH and CDR2 is LQKENI in the germline V gene. The CDR3 spells CASSPGQGGDIGSSGANVLTF. The DNA for the CDR3 is TGTGCCAGCTCACCTGGACAGGGGGGCGACATCGGGAGCTCTGGGGCCAACGTCCTGACTTTC.

CDR3 loop: CASTKIRGGTEAFF. The CDR3 DNA sequence: TGTGCCAGTACTAAAATAAGAGGGGGCACTGAAGCTTTCTTT. J is TRBJ1-1 and V is TRBV19; weak D call: TRBD1 (6 bases). The CDR3 runs 14 residues. The germline V gene encodes CDR1 LNHDA and CDR2 SQIVND (reference sequence). V was pared by 7 bases and J by 4 bases, with 16 bases between.

The chain recombines TRBV7-2 with TRBJ1-3; D unresolved. Per the germline V gene, CDR1 is SGHTA and CDR2 is FQGNSA. This CDR3 region has 18 residues. The V end was cut by 1 base, the J end by 0 bases, with 16 bases between. CDR3 DNA: TGTGCCAGCAGCTTAGATTCCCTTTGGGCCCTCTCTGGAAACACCATATATTTT. It translates to CASSLDSLWALSGNTIYF.

This clone is a singleton in its sample. The chain links TRBV7-9 to TRBJ1-1; D not certain. Germline-derived CDR1 and CDR2 are SEHNR and FQNEAQ (reference sequence). The CDR3 contains 14 residues. The V end lost 6 bases, the J end lost 0 bases, and 11 bases lay between the germline ends. CDR3 residues: CASRMTNLNTEAFF. CDR3 DNA: TGTGCCAGCAGGATGACTAACTTGAACACTGAAGCTTTCTTT.

This clone was counted once. The J gene is TRBJ2-3, the V gene TRBV7-9; D ambiguous. CDR1 SEHNR and CDR2 FQNEAQ come from the germline V gene (reference sequence). This CDR3 spans 13 amino acids. V lost 4 bases, J lost 0 bases, and 5 bases lay in between. The CDR3 DNA follows: TGTGCCAGCAGCTCCTGGAGCACAGATACGCAGTATTTT. It specifies CASSSWSTDTQYF.

This chain links TRBV6-5 with TRBJ1-1, with D unclear. The length of the CDR3 is 16 residues. V shed 2 bases and J shed 6 bases, with 19 bases lying between them. CDR1 is MNHEY, CDR2 SVGAGI, per germline. DNA of the CDR3: TGTGCCAGCAGTTACGAATATAGTCGGTTGGGCGCTGAAGCTTTCTTT. Translated: CASSYEYSRLGAEAFF.

This chain connects TRBV28 to TRBJ1-4; D is ambiguous. Germline assignment: CDR1 MDHEN and CDR2 SYDVKM. CDR3 length: 15 residues. The V and J ends lost 4 bases and 5 bases respectively, with 14 bases between them. CDR3 in DNA: TGTGCCAGCAGTTCCCTGGGAGCGGGGAATGAAAAACTGTTTTTT. Translated: CASSSLGAGNEKLFF. The full variable domain, in which reference TRBV28 and TRBJ1-4 provide the parts outside the CDR3, is DVKVTQSSRYLVKRTGEKVFLECVQDMDHENMFWYRQDPGLGLRLIYFSYDVKMKEKGDIPEGYSVSREKKERFSLILESASTNQTSMYLCASSSLGAGNEKLFFGSGTQLSVL.

The CDR3 coding sequence is TGTGCCAGCAGCCCGAGTGACAGAAGCTCTGGAAACACCATATATTTT. Protein sequence: CASSPSDRSSGNTIYF. The rearrangement joins TRBV9 to TRBJ1-3; D may be TRBD1 (5 bases). This CDR3 has 16 amino acids. The V gene lost 4 bases and the J gene lost 0 bases, with 14 bases spanning the gap. Germline lookup yields CDR1 SGDLS and CDR2 YYNGEE.